This TCR beta chain originates from a study of shared clonotypes between healthy human individuals. Study observations and caveats: Estimated clonotype richness was generally higher in naive than memory subsets.

This CDR3 comprises 13 residues. Germline assignment: CDR1 GTSNPN and CDR2 SVGIG (reference sequence). The V end lost 1 base, the J end lost 10 bases, and 11 bases lay between the germline ends. Division of CD4+ cells produced a CD45RA+ naive subset and a CD45RA-negative memory subset. TCRdb's copy holds only in-frame clones and misses some; the assay was immunoSEQ multiplex PCR. The profile shows roughly 1 million clones, around 76% of them singletons. This clone showed up just a few times. Its antigen is currently unknown. This chain links TRBV30 with TRBJ1-6, with D possibly TRBD1 on 5 matching bases. This TCR came from a young man in good health. Sequencing used memory CD4+ T cells sorted from blood. Subset described: CD45RA-negative fraction. The CDR3 DNA follows: TGTGCCTGGAGTGGGGGGTATGAATCACCCCTCCACTTT. Translated, it gives CAWSGGYESPLHF. Looking up the rest from reference TRBV30 and TRBJ1-6 gives the full variable domain: SQTIHQWPATLVQPVGSPLSLECTVEGTSNPNLYWYRQAAGRGLQLLFYSVGIGQISSEVPQNLSASRPQDRQFILSSKKLLLSDSGFYLCAWSGGYESPLHFGNGTRLTVT.